This T cell receptor (beta chain) was sequenced for a study of blood T cell repertoires in COVID-19. Background on the study: Researchers got acute and convalescent COVID-19 samples from the United States, Italy and Spain. The cDNA or gDNA used as material had been derived from T cells, B-cell-depleted T cells, or PBMCs.

Germline CDR1 is SGHVS and CDR2 is FNYEAQ. There are 17 residues in the CDR3. The V gene end was trimmed by 3 bases and the J gene end by 0 bases; junction bases not matched to a gene: 7. Data came from immunoSEQ multiplex PCR; TCRdb stores just in-frame clones and leaves some out. The table includes around 350,000 clones, around 87% detected once. The TCR originated in a human donor in a cohort sampled during active COVID-19. The rearrangement joins TRBV7-6 to TRBJ2-1; 8 nucleotides line up with TRBD2. Sequenced input: peripheral blood. For the CDR3, the DNA is TGTGCCAGCAGCTTTCAGGCGGGAGGCCCCTCCTACAATGAGCAGTTCTTC. This codes for CASSFQAGGPSYNEQFF.